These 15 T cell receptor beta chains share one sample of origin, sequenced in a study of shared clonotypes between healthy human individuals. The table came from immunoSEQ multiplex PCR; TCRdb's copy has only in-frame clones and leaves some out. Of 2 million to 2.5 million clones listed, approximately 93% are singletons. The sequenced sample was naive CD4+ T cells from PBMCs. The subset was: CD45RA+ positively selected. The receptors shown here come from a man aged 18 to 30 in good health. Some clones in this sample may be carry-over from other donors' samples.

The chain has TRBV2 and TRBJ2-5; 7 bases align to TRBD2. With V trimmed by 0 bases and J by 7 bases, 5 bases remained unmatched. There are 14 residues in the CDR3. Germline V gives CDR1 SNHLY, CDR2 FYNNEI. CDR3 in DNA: TGTGCCAGCAGTGAAGCTAGCGGGTTGGGGACCCAGTACTTC. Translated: CASSEASGLGTQYF.

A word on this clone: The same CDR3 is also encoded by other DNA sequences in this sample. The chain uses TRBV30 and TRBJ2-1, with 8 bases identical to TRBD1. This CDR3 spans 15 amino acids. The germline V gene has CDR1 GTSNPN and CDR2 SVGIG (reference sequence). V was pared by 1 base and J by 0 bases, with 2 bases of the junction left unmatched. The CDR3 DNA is TGTGCCTGGAGTGCAGGGGGCAGCTCCTACAATGAGCAGTTCTTC. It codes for CAWSAGGSSYNEQFF.

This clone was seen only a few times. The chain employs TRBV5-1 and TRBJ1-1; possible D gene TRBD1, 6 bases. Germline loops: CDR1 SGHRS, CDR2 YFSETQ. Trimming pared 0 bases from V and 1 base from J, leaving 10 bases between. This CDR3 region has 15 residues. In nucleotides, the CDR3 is TGCGCCAGCAGCTTGGTACGGGACACGAACACTGAAGCTTTCTTT. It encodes CASSLVRDTNTEAFF.

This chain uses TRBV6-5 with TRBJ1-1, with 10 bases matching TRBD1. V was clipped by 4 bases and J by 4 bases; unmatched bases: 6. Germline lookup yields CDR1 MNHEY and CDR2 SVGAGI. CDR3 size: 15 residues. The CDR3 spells CASSFSRTGGTEAFF. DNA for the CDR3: TGTGCCAGCAGTTTCTCCCGGACAGGGGGCACTGAAGCTTTCTTT.

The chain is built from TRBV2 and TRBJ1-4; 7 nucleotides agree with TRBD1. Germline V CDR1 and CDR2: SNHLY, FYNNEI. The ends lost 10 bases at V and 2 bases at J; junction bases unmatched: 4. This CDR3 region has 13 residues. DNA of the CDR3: TGTGCCATCACAGGGGCGACTAATGAAAAACTGTTTTTT. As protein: CAITGATNEKLFF.

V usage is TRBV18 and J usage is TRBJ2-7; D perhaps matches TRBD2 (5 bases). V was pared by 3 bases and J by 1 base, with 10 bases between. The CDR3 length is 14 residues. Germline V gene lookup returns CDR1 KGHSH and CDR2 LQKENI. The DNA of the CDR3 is TGTGCCAGCTCACCCGAGGGCTTTTCCTACGAGCAGTACTTC. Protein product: CASSPEGFSYEQYF. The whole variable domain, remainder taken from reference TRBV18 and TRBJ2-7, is NAGVMQNPRHLVRRRGQEARLRCSPMKGHSHVYWYRQLPEEGLKFMVYLQKENIIDESGMPKERFSAEFPKEGPSILRIQQVVRGDSAAYFCASSPEGFSYEQYFGPGTRLTVT.

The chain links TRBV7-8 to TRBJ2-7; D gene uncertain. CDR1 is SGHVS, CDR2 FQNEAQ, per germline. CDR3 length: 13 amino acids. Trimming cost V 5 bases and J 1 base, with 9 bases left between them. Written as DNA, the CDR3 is TGTGCCAGCAGCCGAGGCAGGTCCTACGAGCAGTACTTC. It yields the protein CASSRGRSYEQYF.

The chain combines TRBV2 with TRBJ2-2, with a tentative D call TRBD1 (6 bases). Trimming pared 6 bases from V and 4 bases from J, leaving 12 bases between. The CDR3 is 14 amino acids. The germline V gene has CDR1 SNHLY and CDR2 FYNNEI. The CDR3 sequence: CASRAYRATGELFF. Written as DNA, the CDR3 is TGTGCCAGCAGGGCATACAGGGCCACCGGGGAGCTGTTTTTT. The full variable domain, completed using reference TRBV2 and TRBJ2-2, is EPEVTQTPSHQVTQMGQEVILRCVPISNHLYFYWYRQILGQKVEFLVSFYNNEISEKSEIFDDQFSVERPDGSNFTLKIRSTKLEDSAMYFCASRAYRATGELFFGEGSRLTVL.

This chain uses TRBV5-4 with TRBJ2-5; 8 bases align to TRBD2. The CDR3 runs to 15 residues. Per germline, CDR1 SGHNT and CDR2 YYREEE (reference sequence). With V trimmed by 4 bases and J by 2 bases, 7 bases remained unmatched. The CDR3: CASSTTGTRQETQYF. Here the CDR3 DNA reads TGTGCCAGCAGCACGACCGGGACTAGGCAAGAGACCCAGTACTTC.

The CDR3 loop reads CSGGAETQYF. Here the CDR3 DNA reads TGCAGCGGGGGGGCGGAGACCCAGTACTTC. V usage is TRBV29-1 and J usage is TRBJ2-5; D assignment may be TRBD1 or TRBD2 (6 bases each). CDR1 and CDR2 (germline): SQVTM, ANQGSEA. CDR3 length equals 10 residues. V lost 7 bases to trimming and J lost 5 bases, with 8 bases between them.

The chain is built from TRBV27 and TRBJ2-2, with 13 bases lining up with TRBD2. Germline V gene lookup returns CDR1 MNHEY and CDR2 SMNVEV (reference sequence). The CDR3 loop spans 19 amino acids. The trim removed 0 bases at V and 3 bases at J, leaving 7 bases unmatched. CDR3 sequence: CASSLSGLAGVRDTGELFF. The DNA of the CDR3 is TGTGCCAGCAGTTTATCTGGACTAGCGGGAGTCCGTGACACCGGGGAGCTGTTTTTT.

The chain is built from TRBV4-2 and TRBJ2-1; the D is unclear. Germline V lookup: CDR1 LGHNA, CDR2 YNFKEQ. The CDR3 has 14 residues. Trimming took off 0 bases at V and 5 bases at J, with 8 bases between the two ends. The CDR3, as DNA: TGTGCCAGCAGCCAAGAACCCCTAAACAATGAGCAGTTCTTC. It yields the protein CASSQEPLNNEQFF.

The DNA of the CDR3 is TGTGCCAGCAGCACCATGGGAGCCTACGAGCAGTACTTC. It is translated as CASSTMGAYEQYF. The chain uses TRBV11-2 and TRBJ2-7; maybe TRBD2 (5 bases). Germline values: CDR1 SGHAT, CDR2 FQNNGV. CDR3 length: 13 amino acids. The ends were cut back, 5 bases at V and 2 bases at J, with 10 bases in the middle.

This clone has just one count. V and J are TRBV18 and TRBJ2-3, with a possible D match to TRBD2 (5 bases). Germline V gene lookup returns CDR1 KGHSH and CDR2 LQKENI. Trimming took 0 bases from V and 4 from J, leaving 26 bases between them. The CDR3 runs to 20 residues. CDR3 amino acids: CASSPPPRHSEGQRADTQYF. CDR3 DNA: TGTGCCAGCTCACCACCCCCCCGTCATAGTGAGGGCCAAAGAGCAGATACGCAGTATTTT. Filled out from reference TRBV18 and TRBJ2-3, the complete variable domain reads NAGVMQNPRHLVRRRGQEARLRCSPMKGHSHVYWYRQLPEEGLKFMVYLQKENIIDESGMPKERFSAEFPKEGPSILRIQQVVRGDSAAYFCASSPPPRHSEGQRADTQYFGPGTRLTVL.

CDR3: CASSDLQGPKYEQYF. The CDR3 DNA reads as TGTGCCAGCTCAGACCTACAGGGGCCCAAGTACGAGCAGTACTTC. The chain joins TRBV18 to TRBJ2-7; 7 bases are a match to TRBD1. Trimming at V came to 5 bases and at J to 4 bases, leaving 11 bases not matched to a gene. The CDR3 runs 15 residues. Germline V gene sequence: CDR1 KGHSH, CDR2 LQKENI.